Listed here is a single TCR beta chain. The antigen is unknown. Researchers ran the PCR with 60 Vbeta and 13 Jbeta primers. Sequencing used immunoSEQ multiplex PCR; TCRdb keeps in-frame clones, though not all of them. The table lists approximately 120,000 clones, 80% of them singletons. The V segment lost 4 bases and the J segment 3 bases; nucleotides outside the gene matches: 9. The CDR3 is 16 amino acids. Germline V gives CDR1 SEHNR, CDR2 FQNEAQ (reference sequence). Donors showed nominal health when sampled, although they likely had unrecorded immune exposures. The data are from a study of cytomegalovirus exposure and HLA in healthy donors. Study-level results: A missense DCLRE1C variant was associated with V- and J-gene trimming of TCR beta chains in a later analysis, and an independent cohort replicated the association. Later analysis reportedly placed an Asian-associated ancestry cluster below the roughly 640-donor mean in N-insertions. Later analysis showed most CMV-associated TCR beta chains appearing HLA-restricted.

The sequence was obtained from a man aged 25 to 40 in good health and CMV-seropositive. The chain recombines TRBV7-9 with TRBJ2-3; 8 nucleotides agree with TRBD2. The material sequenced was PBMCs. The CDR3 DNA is TGTGCCAGCAGCTACCAGGAGCGGGGGCGGACAGATACGCAGTATTTT. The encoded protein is CASSYQERGRTDTQYF. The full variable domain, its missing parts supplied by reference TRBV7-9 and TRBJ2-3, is DTGVSQNPRHKITKRGQNVTFRCDPISEHNRLYWYRQTLGQGPEFLTYFQNEAQLEKSRLLSDRFSAERPKGSFSTLEIQRTEQGDSAMYLCASSYQERGRTDTQYFGPGTRLTVL.